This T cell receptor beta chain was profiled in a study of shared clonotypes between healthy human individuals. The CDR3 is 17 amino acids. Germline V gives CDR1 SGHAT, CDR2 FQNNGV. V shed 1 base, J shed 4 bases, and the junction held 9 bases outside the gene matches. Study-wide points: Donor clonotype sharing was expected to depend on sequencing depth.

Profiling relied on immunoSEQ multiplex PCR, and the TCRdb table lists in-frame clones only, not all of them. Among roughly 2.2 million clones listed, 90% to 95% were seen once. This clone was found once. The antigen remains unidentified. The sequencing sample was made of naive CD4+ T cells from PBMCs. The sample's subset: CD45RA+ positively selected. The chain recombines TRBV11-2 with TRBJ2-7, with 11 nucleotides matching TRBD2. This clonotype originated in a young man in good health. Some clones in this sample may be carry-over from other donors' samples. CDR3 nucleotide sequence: TGTGCCAGCAGCTTAGGCTTCTTAGCGGGAGGGCATTACGAGCAGTACTTC. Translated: CASSLGFLAGGHYEQYF.